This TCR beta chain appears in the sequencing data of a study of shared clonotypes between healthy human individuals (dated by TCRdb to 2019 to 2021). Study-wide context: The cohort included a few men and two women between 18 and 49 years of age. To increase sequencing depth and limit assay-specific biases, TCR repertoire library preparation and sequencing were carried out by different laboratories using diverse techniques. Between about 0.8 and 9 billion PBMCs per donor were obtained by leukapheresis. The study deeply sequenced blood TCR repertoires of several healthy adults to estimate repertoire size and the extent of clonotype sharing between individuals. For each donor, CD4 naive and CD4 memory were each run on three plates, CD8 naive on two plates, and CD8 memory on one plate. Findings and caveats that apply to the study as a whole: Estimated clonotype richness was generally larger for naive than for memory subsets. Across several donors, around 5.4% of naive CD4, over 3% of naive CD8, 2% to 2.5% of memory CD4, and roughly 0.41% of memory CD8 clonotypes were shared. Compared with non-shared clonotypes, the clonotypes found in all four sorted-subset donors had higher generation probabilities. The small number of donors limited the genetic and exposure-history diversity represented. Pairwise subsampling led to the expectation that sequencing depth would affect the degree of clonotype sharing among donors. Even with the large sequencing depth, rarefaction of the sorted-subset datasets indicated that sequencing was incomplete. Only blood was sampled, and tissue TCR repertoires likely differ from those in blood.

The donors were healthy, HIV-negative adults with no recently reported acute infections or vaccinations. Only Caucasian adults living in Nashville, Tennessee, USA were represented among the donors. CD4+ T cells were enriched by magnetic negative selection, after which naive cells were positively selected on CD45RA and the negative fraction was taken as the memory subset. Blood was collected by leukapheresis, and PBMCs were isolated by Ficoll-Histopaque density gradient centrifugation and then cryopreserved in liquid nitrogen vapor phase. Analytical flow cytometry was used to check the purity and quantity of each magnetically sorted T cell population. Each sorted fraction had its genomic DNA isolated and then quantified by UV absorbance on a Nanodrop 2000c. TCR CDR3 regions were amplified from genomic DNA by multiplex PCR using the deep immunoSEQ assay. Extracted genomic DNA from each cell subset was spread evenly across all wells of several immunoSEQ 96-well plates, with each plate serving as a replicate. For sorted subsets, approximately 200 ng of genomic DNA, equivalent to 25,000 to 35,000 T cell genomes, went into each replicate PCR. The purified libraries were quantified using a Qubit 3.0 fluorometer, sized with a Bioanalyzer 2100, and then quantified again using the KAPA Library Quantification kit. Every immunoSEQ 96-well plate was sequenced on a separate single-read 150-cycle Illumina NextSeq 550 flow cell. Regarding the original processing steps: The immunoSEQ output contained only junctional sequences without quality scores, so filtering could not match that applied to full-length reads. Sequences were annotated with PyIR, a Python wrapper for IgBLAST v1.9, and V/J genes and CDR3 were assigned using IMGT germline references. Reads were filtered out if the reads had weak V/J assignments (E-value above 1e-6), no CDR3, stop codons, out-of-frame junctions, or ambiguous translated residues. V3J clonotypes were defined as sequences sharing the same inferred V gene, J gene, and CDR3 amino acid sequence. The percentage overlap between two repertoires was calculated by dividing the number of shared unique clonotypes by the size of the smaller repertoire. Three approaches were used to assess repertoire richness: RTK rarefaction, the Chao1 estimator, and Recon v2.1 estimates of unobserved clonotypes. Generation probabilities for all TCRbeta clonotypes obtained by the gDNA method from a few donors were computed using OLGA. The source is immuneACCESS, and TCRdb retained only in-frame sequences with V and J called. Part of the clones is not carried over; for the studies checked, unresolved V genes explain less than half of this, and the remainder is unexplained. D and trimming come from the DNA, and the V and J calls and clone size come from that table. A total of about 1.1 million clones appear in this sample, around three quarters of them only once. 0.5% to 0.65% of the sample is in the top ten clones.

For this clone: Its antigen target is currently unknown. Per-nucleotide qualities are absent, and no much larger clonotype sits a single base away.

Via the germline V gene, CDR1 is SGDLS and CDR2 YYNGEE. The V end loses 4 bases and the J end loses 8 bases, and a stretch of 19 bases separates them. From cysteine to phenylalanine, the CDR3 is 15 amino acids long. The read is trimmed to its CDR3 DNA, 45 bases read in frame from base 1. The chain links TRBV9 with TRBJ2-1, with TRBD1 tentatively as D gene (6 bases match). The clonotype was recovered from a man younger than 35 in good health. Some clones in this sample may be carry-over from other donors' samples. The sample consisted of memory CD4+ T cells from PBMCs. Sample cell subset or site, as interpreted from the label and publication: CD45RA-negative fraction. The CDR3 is CASSPTPWTVDEQFF. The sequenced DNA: TGTGCCAGCAGCCCAACACCCTGGACAGTGGATGAGCAGTTCTTC.